Below are 15 T cell receptor beta chains sequenced from a single sample in a study of CD8 T cells in Susac syndrome. RNA, at about 0.45 to 1 ug, was reverse transcribed with random hexamers. TCRdb redid the calling of the immunoSEQ multiplex PCR reads with MiXCR, one entry per CDR3 protein. This table has roughly 150,000 distinct CDR3 sequences, approximately 95% appearing once. Source material: CD4+ T cells from PBMCs. These receptors were collected from a human donor with Susac syndrome.

The gene calls are TRBV29-1 and TRBJ2-2; maybe TRBD1 (5 bases). Germline values: CDR1 SQVTM, CDR2 ANQGSEA. This CDR3 comprises 15 residues. Trimming stripped 7 bases from V and 0 bases from J, with 15 bases between. The CDR3 here is CSAKGTGSNTGELFF. The CDR3, as DNA: TGCAGCGCCAAAGGTACAGGCTCGAACACCGGGGAGCTGTTTTTT.

The rearrangement uses TRBV6-5 and TRBJ1-2; D not certain. This CDR3 comprises 15 residues. Deletions cut 4 bases from V and 2 bases from J, with 14 bases between. Looked up from germline, CDR1 is MNHEY and CDR2 is SVGAGI. DNA of the CDR3: TGTGCCAGCAGTTCCCTCGACTTTGGGAACTATGGCTACACCTTC. This encodes CASSSLDFGNYGYTF.

For this clonotype: Sequence at one end of the junction differs from germline and may be a read error. V and J are TRBV5-4 and TRBJ2-2; D is possibly TRBD2 (6 bases). CDR3 length equals 15 residues. Germline V lookup: CDR1 SGHNT, CDR2 YYREEE (reference sequence). As DNA, the CDR3 is TGTGCCAGCAACTTGGGGGGAAGAGAAACCGGGGAGCTGTTTTTT. It codes for CASNLGGRETGELFF.

This chain connects TRBV10-3 to TRBJ2-3; 9 bases fit TRBD1. Germline V gene lookup returns CDR1 ENHRY and CDR2 SYGVKD. With V trimmed by 2 bases and J by 8 bases, 8 bases remained unmatched. The CDR3 runs 15 residues. CDR3 coding DNA: TGTGCCATCAGTGAGGGGACAGGGTCTTTGGGTACGCAGTATTTT. Its protein is CAISEGTGSLGTQYF.

The chain couples TRBV4-1 to TRBJ2-1, with 7 positions matching TRBD2. The CDR3 is made up of 14 amino acids. The V gene end was trimmed by 8 bases and the J gene end by 6 bases; junction bases not matched to a gene: 10. Germline V gives CDR1 MGHRA, CDR2 YSYEKL. The CDR3 region has the DNA TGCGCCAGCTCGGGACTACGGGTGTTCAATGAGCAGTTCTTC. Its translation: CASSGLRVFNEQFF.

This chain links TRBV29-1 with TRBJ2-6; the D is unclear. Trimming took 4 bases from V and 0 from J, leaving 7 bases between them. The CDR3 has 14 residues. Germline CDR1 is SQVTM and CDR2 is ANQGSEA. CDR3 amino acids: CSVGTSSGANVLTF. The CDR3 DNA sequence: TGCAGCGTTGGAACGAGCTCTGGGGCCAACGTCCTGACTTTC. The variable domain in full, completed from reference TRBV29-1 and TRBJ2-6, reads SAVISQKPSRDICQRGTSLTIQCQVDSQVTMMFWYRQQPGQSLTLIATANQGSEATYESGFVIDKFPISRPNLTFSTLTVSNMSPEDSSIYLCSVGTSSGANVLTFGAGSRLTVL.

The chain joins TRBV20-1 to TRBJ2-3; 16 bases are shared with TRBD2. This CDR3 is built from 13 residues. V lost 5 bases and J lost 12; bases outside the gene matches: 5. Germline V CDR1 and CDR2: DFQATT, SNEGSKA (reference sequence). CDR3: CSAAGLAGGPQYF. CDR3 sequence (DNA): TGCAGTGCTGCGGGACTAGCGGGGGGGCCCCAGTATTTT.

The chain carries TRBV29-1 and TRBJ1-1; tentatively, D is TRBD1 (6 bases). The germline CDR1 and CDR2 sequences are SQVTM and ANQGSEA. Trimming shortened V by 4 bases and J by 2 bases, and 14 bases separated the two germline ends. The CDR3 loop spans 14 amino acids. In DNA form, the CDR3 reads TGCAGCGTTGGCCTGGGGGCGGGAAACACTGAAGCTTTCTTT. Residues: CSVGLGAGNTEAFF.

The chain recombines TRBV12-3 or TRBV12-4 with TRBJ1-2; D uncertain. The CDR3 has 14 residues. V was cut by 5 bases and J by 8 bases, with 18 bases left in between. This CDR3 is CASSPHVVGFGYTF. CDR3 DNA sequence: TGTGCCAGCAGTCCCCACGTGGTGGGGTTCGGCTACACCTTC.

The chain links TRBV15 to TRBJ2-6, with 8 nucleotides matching TRBD1. Germline CDR1 and CDR2: LNHNV and YYDKDF (reference sequence). The CDR3 is 18 residues long. V lost 3 bases, J lost 2 bases, and 9 bases stayed unmatched. The CDR3 here is CATSSSDRAFAGANVLTF. As DNA, the CDR3 is TGTGCCACCAGCAGCTCGGACAGGGCATTCGCTGGGGCCAACGTCCTGACTTTC. The variable domain in full, with the rest retrieved from reference TRBV15 and TRBJ2-6, is DAMVIQNPRYQVTQFGKPVTLSCSQTLNHNVMYWYQQKSSQAPKLLFHYYDKDFNNEADTPDNFQSRRPNTSFCFLDIRSPGLGDTAMYLCATSSSDRAFAGANVLTFGAGSRLTVL.

J is TRBJ2-5 and V is TRBV21-1; the table calls TRBD2, which could not be checked here. TRBV21-1 is a recognized pseudogene. CDR3 length equals 15 residues. CDR3 residues: CASSTSGGYQETQYF. CDR3 DNA: TGTGCCAGCAGCACTAGCGGGGGTTACCAAGAGACCCAGTACTTC.

The rearrangement links TRBV6-6 to TRBJ2-5; maybe TRBD2 (6 bases). Germline V gives CDR1 MNHNY, CDR2 SVGAGI (reference sequence). Trimming removed 2 bases at V and 3 bases at J, with 13 bases between. The CDR3 is made up of 15 amino acids. DNA for the CDR3: TGTGCCAGCAGTTACCCCGTGGGAGGCGAAGAGACCCAGTACTTC. Translating it yields CASSYPVGGEETQYF.

V usage is TRBV3-1 and J usage is TRBJ2-6; D is perhaps TRBD2 (5 bases). Germline values: CDR1 LGHDT, CDR2 YNNKEL (reference sequence). The CDR3 runs to 17 residues. Trimming shortened V by 2 bases and J by 4 bases, and 15 bases separated the two germline ends. CDR3 residues: CASSQFVRASGANVLTF. CDR3 in DNA: TGTGCCAGCAGCCAATTCGTGAGGGCCTCCGGGGCCAACGTCCTGACTTTC.

The chain is built from TRBV29-1 and TRBJ2-5; 10 nucleotides agree with TRBD2. CDR1 is SQVTM, CDR2 ANQGSEA, per germline. This CDR3 has 15 residues. V trimming: 2 bases; J trimming: 0 bases; junction bases outside the gene matches: 3. The CDR3, as DNA: TGCAGCGTTGAACCGCTAGCGGGGGACCAAGAGACCCAGTACTTC. This sequence encodes CSVEPLAGDQETQYF.

J is TRBJ2-5 and V is TRBV4-2; no definite D call. The germline gives CDR1 LGHNA, CDR2 YNFKEQ. The CDR3 is 14 residues long. Trimming left V 8 bases short and J 1 base short, with 14 bases between. Here the CDR3 reads CASSGAPVQETQYF. CDR3 sequence (DNA): TGTGCCAGCTCAGGAGCTCCCGTCCAAGAGACCCAGTACTTC.